These T cell receptor beta chains were read from a single sample in a study of blood T cell repertoires in COVID-19. Profiled with immunoSEQ multiplex PCR; TCRdb holds only in-frame clones, not every one. The table lists roughly 400,000 clones, 70% to 90% of them singletons. The specimen was PBMCs or T cells enriched from blood (not recorded which). These receptors all come from a woman aged 18-29 years who had been exposed to COVID-19. CDR3s include the opening cysteine and the closing phenylalanine or tryptophan. The D gene is left open where the match is weak. Rows give clone size only sometimes, using once, few, many, or a class for an expanded clone.

TRBJ2-7 TRBV10-1 NA NA TGCGCCAGCAGTGACAGGGGCCACGAGCAGTACTTC CASSDRGHEQYF
TRBJ2-7 TRBV5-5 TRBD1 NA TGTGCCAGCAGCTTCGACAGGGGAAGCTCCTACGAGCAGTACTTC CASSFDRGSSYEQYF
TRBJ2-7 TRBV11-2 NA NA TGTGCCAGCAGCCACTCCGGTGTCTACGAGCAGTACTTC CASSHSGVYEQYF
TRBJ2-7 TRBV7-8 NA NA TGTGCCAGCAGCTTCGGGGGGCGGTACGAGCAGTACTTC CASSFGGRYEQYF
TRBJ1-2 TRBV6-5 NA NA TGTGCCAGCAGTCAGACAGACAGGTTGCATGGCTACACCTTC CASSQTDRLHGYTF
TRBJ1-6 TRBV2 TRBD1 NA TGTGCCAGCAGTGAACAGGGGGCGGGGAATTCACCCCTCCACTTT CASSEQGAGNSPLHF
TRBJ2-7 TRBV6-5 TRBD1 NA TGTGCCAGCAGTCGGACAGGGCAAGGCTACGAGCAGTACTTC CASSRTGQGYEQYF
TRBJ2-2 TRBV4-2 TRBD1 NA TGTGCCAGCAGCCATGGGACAGGACTCACCGGGGAGCTGTTTTTT CASSHGTGLTGELFF
TRBJ2-1 TRBV5-3 TRBD2 few TGTGCCAGAAGCTCTTGTAGCATGACTAGCGGGAGGAATGAGCAGTTCTTC CARSSCSMTSGRNEQFF
TRBJ2-7 TRBV3-1/TRBV3-2 TRBD2 once TGTGCCAGCAGCCAAGGGAGCGGGGGGGGCGAGCAGTACTTC CASSQGSGGGEQYF
TRBJ2-2 TRBV18 NA NA TGTGCCAGCTCATCCCGACTAGATGTAACCGGGGAGCTGTTTTTT CASSSRLDVTGELFF
TRBJ2-7 TRBV5-1 NA NA TGCGCCAGCAGCGGAGGGACAGACCCCCCCTACGAGCAGTACTTC CASSGGTDPPYEQYF
TRBJ1-1 TRBV6-4 NA NA TGTGCCAGCAGTCGGGAGGGAGCGACTGAAGCTTTCTTT CASSREGATEAFF
TRBJ2-5 TRBV6-2/TRBV6-3 TRBD2 once TGTGCCAGCAGTTACGGTCGTCTAGCGGGGGGGGAGACCCAGTACTTC CASSYGRLAGGETQYF
TRBJ1-1 TRBV6-9 NA NA TGTGCCAGCAGTTATTCTCCCACTGTAGGGAGGAACACTGAAGCTTTCTTT CASSYSPTVGRNTEAFF
TRBJ1-2 TRBV7-8 NA once TGTGCCAGCAGCTTAATCTACGGGGAAGATGGCTACACCTTC CASSLIYGEDGYTF
TRBJ1-1 TRBV6-1 NA NA TGTGCCAGCAGTGAGCGGACAGAACTTGTAGCTTTCTTT CASSERTELVAFF
TRBJ1-1 TRBV7-9 NA NA TGTGCCAGCAGCCCCGACACTTTGAACACTGAAGCTTTCTTT CASSPDTLNTEAFF
TRBJ2-7 TRBV27 NA NA TGTGCCAGCAGTTTATGGTCGACATCTATCACCTACGAGCAGTACTTC CASSLWSTSITYEQYF
TRBJ2-1 TRBV5-1 NA NA TGCGCCAGCAGCTTGGACCAGGGGTCCTACAATGAGCAGTTCTTC CASSLDQGSYNEQFF
TRBJ1-6 TRBV5-1 NA NA TGCGCCAGCAGCTTGGCAGGTCAGAGATATTCACCCCTCCACTTT CASSLAGQRYSPLHF
TRBJ1-2 TRBV4-3 NA NA TGCGCCAGCAGCCAAGATAGTTCCCCTGGCTATGGCTACACCTTC CASSQDSSPGYGYTF